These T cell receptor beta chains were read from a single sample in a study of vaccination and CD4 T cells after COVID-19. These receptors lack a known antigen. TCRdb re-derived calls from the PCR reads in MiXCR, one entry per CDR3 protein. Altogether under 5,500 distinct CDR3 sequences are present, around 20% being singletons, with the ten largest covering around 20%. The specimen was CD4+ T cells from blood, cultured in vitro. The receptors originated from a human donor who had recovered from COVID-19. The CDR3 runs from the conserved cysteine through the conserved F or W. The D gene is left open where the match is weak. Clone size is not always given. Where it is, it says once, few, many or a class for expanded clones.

CDR3nt: TGTGCCAGCAGTCTGACAGGGAAAGGGTCCTACGAGCAGTACTTC; CDR3aa: CASSLTGKGSYEQYF; j_gene: TRBJ2-7; abundance: NA; v_gene: TRBV27; d_gene: TRBD1
CDR3nt: TGTGCCACTCGGGGTGCAACTAATGAAAAACTGTTTTTT; CDR3aa: CATRGATNEKLFF; j_gene: TRBJ1-4; abundance: medium-sized; v_gene: TRBV6-1; d_gene: NA
CDR3nt: TGTGCCAGCAGCGGGGTGACAGGATCCAATAATTCACCCCTCCACTTT; CDR3aa: CASSGVTGSNNSPLHF; j_gene: TRBJ1-6; abundance: NA; v_gene: TRBV5-4; d_gene: NA
CDR3nt: TGCAGTGCTCCAACTCTCACGTTGGAGTCTAGCACAGATACGCAGTATTTT; CDR3aa: CSAPTLTLESSTDTQYF; j_gene: TRBJ2-3; abundance: NA; v_gene: TRBV20-1; d_gene: NA
CDR3nt: TGCGCCAGCAGCCAAGATGGGGGGGGAGGAGAGACCCAGTACTTC; CDR3aa: CASSQDGGGGETQYF; j_gene: TRBJ2-5; abundance: few; v_gene: TRBV4-1; d_gene: TRBD2
CDR3nt: TGTGCCACCGACCGGGGTGGGGGGGGTTCCTACAATGAGCAGTTCTTC; CDR3aa: CATDRGGGGSYNEQFF; j_gene: TRBJ2-1; abundance: NA; v_gene: TRBV15; d_gene: TRBD2
CDR3nt: TGCGCCAGCAGCTTGACGGGGACAGGCTATAGCACAGATACGCAGTATTTT; CDR3aa: CASSLTGTGYSTDTQYF; j_gene: TRBJ2-3; abundance: few; v_gene: TRBV5-1; d_gene: TRBD1
CDR3nt: TGTGCCAGCAGTTACGATCACAGGGAAAGGCTACAGATAAAAGCTTTCTTT; CDR3aa: CASSYDHRERLQIKAFF; j_gene: TRBJ1-1; abundance: NA; v_gene: TRBV6-5; d_gene: NA
CDR3nt: TGTGCCAGCTCACGGGGACAGAGCTCCTACAATGAGCAGTTCTTC; CDR3aa: CASSRGQSSYNEQFF; j_gene: TRBJ2-1; abundance: NA; v_gene: TRBV18; d_gene: TRBD1
CDR3nt: TGTGCCACCATAAGCCCAGGGATATACTATAGCAATCAGCCCCAGCATTTT; CDR3aa: CATISPGIYYSNQPQHF; j_gene: TRBJ1-5; abundance: medium-sized; v_gene: TRBV24-1; d_gene: NA
CDR3nt: TGTGCCAGTAGTTTTCGAGCAATTAACTATGGCTACACCTTC; CDR3aa: CASSFRAINYGYTF; j_gene: TRBJ1-2; abundance: NA; v_gene: TRBV19; d_gene: NA
CDR3nt: TGTGCCTGGGGGGATCTGAGAGCGCAGTATTTT; CDR3aa: CAWGDLRAQYF; j_gene: TRBJ2-3; abundance: NA; v_gene: TRBV30; d_gene: NA
CDR3nt: TGTGCCAGTACTACGGGGCCCCGGCAGCCCCAGCATTTT; CDR3aa: CASTTGPRQPQHF; j_gene: TRBJ1-5; abundance: medium-sized; v_gene: TRBV19; d_gene: NA
CDR3nt: TGTGCCAGCAGCTCAGCCTCTGGAAACACCATATATTTT; CDR3aa: CASSSASGNTIYF; j_gene: TRBJ1-3; abundance: NA; v_gene: TRBV7-8; d_gene: NA
CDR3nt: TGTGCCAGCAGCCCACAACGGACAGAGGACTATGGCTACACCTTC; CDR3aa: CASSPQRTEDYGYTF; j_gene: TRBJ1-2; abundance: medium-sized; v_gene: TRBV7-9; d_gene: NA
CDR3nt: TGTGCCAGCAGCTCCAGGGTCTCCTACGAGCAGTACTTC; CDR3aa: CASSSRVSYEQYF; j_gene: TRBJ2-7; abundance: few; v_gene: TRBV11-1; d_gene: NA
CDR3nt: TGTGCCTGGAGTTTCGGGACACTCGACAATGAGCAGTTCTTC; CDR3aa: CAWSFGTLDNEQFF; j_gene: TRBJ2-1; abundance: once; v_gene: TRBV30; d_gene: NA
CDR3nt: TGTGCCAGCAGCCTGGTTCGGGGGATTTCTAATTCACCCCTCCACTTT; CDR3aa: CASSLVRGISNSPLHF; j_gene: TRBJ1-6; abundance: NA; v_gene: TRBV5-6; d_gene: NA
CDR3nt: TGCGCCAGCAGCTTGGAGGGGGCCACTGAAGCTTTCTTT; CDR3aa: CASSLEGATEAFF; j_gene: TRBJ1-1; abundance: few; v_gene: TRBV5-1; d_gene: TRBD1
CDR3nt: TGTGCCAGCAGTTTACTCTCGAACACTGAAGCTTTCTTT; CDR3aa: CASSLLSNTEAFF; j_gene: TRBJ1-1; abundance: few; v_gene: TRBV12-3/TRBV12-4; d_gene: NA
CDR3nt: TGCAGTGCTATGGGGAACGGGGGGTACTCTGGAAACACCATATATTTT; CDR3aa: CSAMGNGGYSGNTIYF; j_gene: TRBJ1-3; abundance: NA; v_gene: TRBV20-1; d_gene: NA
CDR3nt: TGCAGTGCTGTTATGGCAGGGATGAGGGGCACTGAAGCTTTCTTT; CDR3aa: CSAVMAGMRGTEAFF; j_gene: TRBJ1-1; abundance: few; v_gene: TRBV20-1; d_gene: NA
CDR3nt: TGTGCCAGCAGTACCACAGATACGCAGTATTTT; CDR3aa: CASSTTDTQYF; j_gene: TRBJ2-3; abundance: medium-sized; v_gene: TRBV2; d_gene: NA
CDR3nt: TGTGCCAGCAGCGTACAAGAGACCCAGTACTTC; CDR3aa: CASSVQETQYF; j_gene: TRBJ2-5; abundance: once; v_gene: TRBV7-9; d_gene: NA
CDR3nt: TGTGCCAGTTCGTATCGAGACTCACCCCTCCACTTT; CDR3aa: CASSYRDSPLHF; j_gene: TRBJ1-6; abundance: NA; v_gene: TRBV19; d_gene: NA
CDR3nt: TGTGCCAGCAGCCAAGATCCCGACCGGGACAGGGGCTTCTACGAGCAGTACTTC; CDR3aa: CASSQDPDRDRGFYEQYF; j_gene: TRBJ2-7; abundance: NA; v_gene: TRBV4-2; d_gene: TRBD1
CDR3nt: TGTGCCAGCGGGGACAGGATGCATTCACCCCTCCACTTT; CDR3aa: CASGDRMHSPLHF; j_gene: TRBJ1-6; abundance: large; v_gene: TRBV2; d_gene: TRBD1
CDR3nt: TGCAGTGCTAGTTTGTCTGCTGGGTACAATGAGCAGTTCTTC; CDR3aa: CSASLSAGYNEQFF; j_gene: TRBJ2-1; abundance: medium-sized; v_gene: TRBV20-1; d_gene: NA
CDR3nt: TGTGCCAGCAGAAGGGACAGGGGGCTCTACGAGCAGTACTTC; CDR3aa: CASRRDRGLYEQYF; j_gene: TRBJ2-7; abundance: few; v_gene: TRBV27; d_gene: TRBD1
CDR3nt: TGTGCCAGCAGTTCCAATCCCGGAGAGACCCAGTACTTC; CDR3aa: CASSSNPGETQYF; j_gene: TRBJ2-5; abundance: medium-sized; v_gene: TRBV27; d_gene: NA
CDR3nt: TGTGCCAGCAGTTTTAGCGCAGATACGCAGTATTTT; CDR3aa: CASSFSADTQYF; j_gene: TRBJ2-3; abundance: NA; v_gene: TRBV6-5; d_gene: NA
CDR3nt: TGTGCCAGTAGTATAGCCACCCAGGGAGGTTCACCCCTCCACTTT; CDR3aa: CASSIATQGGSPLHF; j_gene: TRBJ1-6; abundance: few; v_gene: TRBV19; d_gene: NA
CDR3nt: TGTGCCAGCAGTGGAGGACAGGCAAGAAATTATGGCTACACCTTC; CDR3aa: CASSGGQARNYGYTF; j_gene: TRBJ1-2; abundance: few; v_gene: TRBV6-1; d_gene: TRBD1
CDR3nt: TGCAGTGCTAGAGATTCCCCGGGATCGTGGGAGACCCAGTACTTC; CDR3aa: CSARDSPGSWETQYF; j_gene: TRBJ2-5; abundance: NA; v_gene: TRBV20-1; d_gene: NA
CDR3nt: TGTGCCAGCTCACCGACTAGCGGGGCGGGTGATGAGCAGTTCTTC; CDR3aa: CASSPTSGAGDEQFF; j_gene: TRBJ2-1; abundance: few; v_gene: TRBV18; d_gene: TRBD2
CDR3nt: TGTGCCTGGAGTATGGGGGCCGTGACCCAGTACTTC; CDR3aa: CAWSMGAVTQYF; j_gene: TRBJ2-5; abundance: NA; v_gene: TRBV30; d_gene: NA
CDR3nt: TGTGCCAGCACCGGGACAGGGGTCGAGCAGTACTTC; CDR3aa: CASTGTGVEQYF; j_gene: TRBJ2-7; abundance: NA; v_gene: TRBV6-1; d_gene: TRBD1
CDR3nt: TGTGCCAGCAGTGACCGGGGGTATAGCAATCAGCCCCAGCATTTT; CDR3aa: CASSDRGYSNQPQHF; j_gene: TRBJ1-5; abundance: few; v_gene: TRBV6-1; d_gene: NA
CDR3nt: TGTGCCAGCAGTTATACAGGAGGTGGCTACACCTTC; CDR3aa: CASSYTGGGYTF; j_gene: TRBJ1-2; abundance: NA; v_gene: TRBV6-5; d_gene: NA
CDR3nt: TGTGCCAGCAGCCAAGAAACTAGCGGGCGTCCAGATACGCAGTATTTT; CDR3aa: CASSQETSGRPDTQYF; j_gene: TRBJ2-3; abundance: NA; v_gene: TRBV4-2; d_gene: TRBD2
CDR3nt: TGTGCCAGCAGGAACCGGGACAGTAGTAGGGCCCTCCACTTT; CDR3aa: CASRNRDSSRALHF; j_gene: TRBJ1-6; abundance: NA; v_gene: TRBV2; d_gene: TRBD1
CDR3nt: TGTGCCAGTCGGGACGGTGCCTACAATGAGCAGTTCTTC; CDR3aa: CASRDGAYNEQFF; j_gene: TRBJ2-1; abundance: NA; v_gene: TRBV6-1; d_gene: NA
CDR3nt: TGTGCCTGGGAGACAGGGTTCAACACTGAAGCTTTCTTT; CDR3aa: CAWETGFNTEAFF; j_gene: TRBJ1-1; abundance: few; v_gene: TRBV30; d_gene: TRBD1
CDR3nt: TGTGCCTGGGGGGCGGGGGCCCAAGAGACCCAGTACTTC; CDR3aa: CAWGAGAQETQYF; j_gene: TRBJ2-5; abundance: NA; v_gene: TRBV30; d_gene: NA
CDR3nt: TGTGCCAGCAAGCGGGGGAACACTGAAGCTTTCTTT; CDR3aa: CASKRGNTEAFF; j_gene: TRBJ1-1; abundance: NA; v_gene: TRBV21-1; d_gene: NA
CDR3nt: TGTGCCAGCCACGCCTGGGGGCCGGGGGGGACCTACGAGCAGTACTTC; CDR3aa: CASHAWGPGGTYEQYF; j_gene: TRBJ2-7; abundance: NA; v_gene: TRBV27; d_gene: TRBD2
CDR3nt: TGTGCCAGCAGCTTAGGGGTACTAGCGGTCCAAGAGACCCAGTACTTC; CDR3aa: CASSLGVLAVQETQYF; j_gene: TRBJ2-5; abundance: NA; v_gene: TRBV5-4; d_gene: TRBD2